This T cell receptor beta chain was retrieved from a study of shared clonotypes between healthy human individuals. Study context: CD4 naive and CD4 memory each took three plates per donor, while CD8 naive took two and CD8 memory one.

Broader study findings: Naive subsets generally had larger estimated richness than memory subsets. Represented diversity, genetic and exposure-history alike, was limited by few donors.

Each cell subset's genomic DNA was divided evenly among several immunoSEQ plates. Assay used: immunoSEQ multiplex PCR; TCRdb lists only in-frame clones, some missing. The table shows around 1.4 million clones, with around 98.5% occurring only once. CDR3 length equals 15 residues. Looked up from germline, CDR1 is LNHDA and CDR2 is SQIVND (reference sequence). The ends lost 5 bases at V and 0 bases at J; junction bases unmatched: 4. Concerning this clone itself: The antigen is not known. The identical CDR3 is also encoded by other nucleotide sequences in the sample.

Source material: naive CD4+ T cells sorted from blood. As to subset: CD45RA+ positively selected. The V gene is TRBV19, the J gene TRBJ2-1; TRBD2 matches at 7 bases. The sequence was collected from a man aged 25-45 years in good health. CDR3 sequence (DNA): TGTGCCAGTAGTTCTAGCGGAAGCTCCTACAATGAGCAGTTCTTC. As protein: CASSSSGSSYNEQFF.